Below are 14 T cell receptor beta chains sequenced from a single sample in a study of identical twins. TCRdb called the 5' RACE reads again in MiXCR, with one record for every CDR3 protein. The data show roughly 690,000 distinct CDR3 sequences, roughly 20% seen once. These data are also associated with another study on T cells expressing NK-cell markers.

The sample was PBMCs. The receptor source for this set is a woman between 18 and 29 years old in good health.

This clonotype turned up a few times. J is TRBJ2-3 and V is TRBV20-1; TRBD2 aligns across 7 bases. This CDR3 region has 16 residues. V shed 0 bases, J shed 7 bases, and the junction held 13 bases outside the gene matches. Germline CDR1 is DFQATT and CDR2 is SNEGSKA (reference sequence). The CDR3 sequence: CSARDRRSGVGNTQYF. The CDR3 DNA reads TGCAGTGCTAGAGATAGGCGGAGCGGGGTCGGGAATACGCAGTATTTT.

CDR3: CASSLYGDGTYEQYF. Here the CDR3 DNA reads TGTGCCAGCAGCTTGTATGGGGACGGGACCTACGAGCAGTACTTC. The chain combines TRBV7-9 with TRBJ2-7; D tentatively reads TRBD1 or TRBD2 (5 bases each). V lost 3 bases and J lost 2, with 14 bases in between. Germline V gene data show CDR1 as SEHNR and CDR2 as FQNEAQ (reference sequence). This CDR3 has 15 residues.

This clonotype was seen a handful of times. The rearrangement uses TRBV20-1 and TRBJ2-1, with 10 bases that match TRBD1. Germline loops: CDR1 DFQATT, CDR2 SNEGSKA (reference sequence). The CDR3 contains 16 residues. The J segment lost 4 bases and the V segment lost 0 bases, leaving 6 bases of the junction unmatched. The CDR3, as DNA: TGCAGTGCTAGAGATCCCCGGGACAGGGGATACAATGAGCAGTTCTTC. Protein: CSARDPRDRGYNEQFF.

The gene calls are TRBV2 and TRBJ1-5; no firm D call. This CDR3 contains 13 residues. Trimming took 4 bases from V and 1 from J, leaving 5 bases between them. Germline V lookup: CDR1 SNHLY, CDR2 FYNNEI. CDR3 loop: CASSGESNQPQHF. The CDR3 bases are TGTGCCAGCAGTGGGGAGAGCAATCAGCCCCAGCATTTT.

This clonotype occurred a few times. This rearrangement joins TRBV7-2 to TRBJ2-1, with D perhaps matching TRBD2 (6 bases). Between the trimmed V and J ends, which lost 3 bases and 2 bases, there was a span of 11 bases. The CDR3 contains 15 residues. Germline V gives CDR1 SGHTA, CDR2 FQGNSA. CDR3 loop: CASSFSGQAYNEQFF. The CDR3 coding sequence is TGTGCCAGCAGCTTTAGCGGTCAAGCCTACAATGAGCAGTTCTTC.

The rearrangement joins TRBV6-1 to TRBJ2-7, with TRBD1 as a possible D gene (5 bases). Germline CDR1 and CDR2: MNHNS and SASEGT. V was clipped by 1 base and J by 5 bases, with 15 bases between them. This CDR3 comprises 15 residues. CDR3 bases: TGTGCCAGCAGTGAAGTGTTACAGGACGGCGACGAGCAGTACTTC. Its translation is CASSEVLQDGDEQYF.

The chain recombines TRBV20-1 with TRBJ2-3; TRBD2 aligns across 13 bases. The V gene end was trimmed by 6 bases and the J gene end by 2 bases; junction bases not matched to a gene: 5. Germline V lookup: CDR1 DFQATT, CDR2 SNEGSKA (reference sequence). The CDR3 has 15 amino acids. CDR3 nucleotides: TGCAGTGCCACCGGGACTAGCGGGGACACAGATACGCAGTATTTT. Its protein product is CSATGTSGDTDTQYF.

The chain is built from TRBV12-3 or TRBV12-4 and TRBJ1-2; no reliable D call. The CDR3 is 11 amino acids. V was clipped by 8 bases and J by 7 bases, with 11 bases between them. Written as DNA, the CDR3 is TGTGCCAGCTCCTCCCCCCCTGGCTACACCTTC. As protein: CASSSPPGYTF.

This clonotype appeared a few times. V gene TRBV29-1 combines with J gene TRBJ1-1; D ambiguous. Germline CDR1 reads SQVTM; CDR2 reads ANQGSEA. The CDR3 extends over 13 amino acids. V was cut by 1 base and J by 0 bases, with 6 bases left in between. The CDR3 protein is CSVEVSLNTEAFF. CDR3 coding DNA: TGCAGCGTTGAAGTGAGCCTGAACACTGAAGCTTTCTTT.

This clonotype was seen repeatedly, ten times or more. The rearrangement uses TRBV5-1 and TRBJ2-2, with D unclear. Germline CDR1 is SGHRS and CDR2 is YFSETQ. The CDR3 covers 13 residues. V was pared by 3 bases and J by 6 bases, with 9 bases between. The CDR3 loop is CASSSEFAGELFF. As DNA, the CDR3 is TGCGCCAGCAGCTCCGAGTTCGCCGGGGAGCTGTTTTTT.

This clonotype was recorded a few times. The chain carries TRBV6-1 and TRBJ2-6, with D possibly being TRBD1 (6 bases). Trimming pared 7 bases from V and 2 bases from J, leaving 12 bases between. CDR1 is MNHNS and CDR2 is SASEGT in the germline V gene. The CDR3 totals 15 residues. The CDR3 sequence is CASKGTGTGANVLTF. The CDR3 bases are TGTGCCAGCAAAGGTACAGGGACTGGGGCCAACGTCCTGACTTTC.

The J gene is TRBJ1-5, the V gene TRBV5-5; D gene unclear. Germline CDR1 SGHKS, CDR2 YYEKEE (reference sequence). The V end lost 0 bases, the J end lost 0 bases, and 7 bases lay between the germline ends. The CDR3 runs to 15 residues. CDR3: CASSLGHGSNQPQHF. CDR3 bases: TGTGCCAGCAGCTTGGGTCACGGTAGCAATCAGCCCCAGCATTTT.

The rearrangement joins TRBV4-2 to TRBJ2-7; weak D call: TRBD2 (5 bases). V was clipped by 0 bases and J by 7 bases, with 10 bases between them. This CDR3 is 13 amino acids long. Germline values: CDR1 LGHNA, CDR2 YNFKEQ. CDR3 in DNA: TGTGCCAGCAGCCAAGATCGCTCGGGGGAGCAGTACTTC. It translates to CASSQDRSGEQYF.

CDR3 residues: CASSSRTVQSSYNEQFF. CDR3 DNA: TGTGCCAGCAGCTCCCGGACAGTCCAGAGCTCCTACAATGAGCAGTTCTTC. V usage is TRBV7-8 and J usage is TRBJ2-1; D is perhaps TRBD1 (6 bases). Trimming removed 4 bases from V and 0 bases from J, with 16 bases in between. This CDR3 spans 17 amino acids. CDR1 is SGHVS and CDR2 is FQNEAQ in the germline V gene.